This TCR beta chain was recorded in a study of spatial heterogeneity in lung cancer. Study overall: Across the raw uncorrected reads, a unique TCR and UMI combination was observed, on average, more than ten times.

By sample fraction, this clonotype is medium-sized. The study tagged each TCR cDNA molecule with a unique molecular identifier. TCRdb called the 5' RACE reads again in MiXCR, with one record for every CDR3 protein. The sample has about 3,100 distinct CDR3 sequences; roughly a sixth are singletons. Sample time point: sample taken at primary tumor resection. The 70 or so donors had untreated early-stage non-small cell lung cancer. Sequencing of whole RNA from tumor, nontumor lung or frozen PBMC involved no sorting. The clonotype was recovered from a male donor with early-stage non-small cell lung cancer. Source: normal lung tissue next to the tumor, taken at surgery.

CDR3 coding DNA: TGCAGTGCTAGAACCCTAGGCGGTAGCGGGATCACAGATACGCAGTATTTT. Translated: CSARTLGGSGITDTQYF. The chain links TRBV20-1 to TRBJ2-3; 8 positions agree with TRBD2. V dropped 2 bases and J dropped 2; count of bases not matched to a gene: 12. The CDR3 has 17 amino acids. From germline, CDR1 is DFQATT and CDR2 SNEGSKA (reference sequence).